A single sample is the source of the 2 T cell receptor beta chains below, sequenced in a study of shared clonotypes between healthy human individuals. The assay was immunoSEQ multiplex PCR, and TCRdb's table has in-frame clones only and misses some. The data contain roughly 1.5 million clones, 95% to 99% of them singletons. Sequencing was done on a sample of naive CD4+ T cells sorted from blood. The subset: CD45RA+ positively selected. These receptors came from a man aged 25-40 years in good health.

The rearrangement links TRBV29-1 to TRBJ2-2; TRBD2 matches 8 bases. This CDR3 has 14 residues. Per germline, CDR1 SQVTM and CDR2 ANQGSEA. V shed 5 bases, J shed 1 base, and the junction held 3 bases outside the gene matches. CDR3 sequence: CSVLSGVNTGELFF. CDR3 bases: TGCAGCGTTCTTAGCGGGGTGAACACCGGGGAGCTGTTTTTT.

The chain has TRBV5-1 and TRBJ2-6; D might be TRBD2 (5 bases). This CDR3 contains 17 residues. V lost 2 bases and J lost 0, with 12 bases in between. In germline, CDR1 is SGHRS, CDR2 YFSETQ. CDR3 nucleotides: TGCGCCAGCAGCTTTGAATCCGGGAACTCTGGGGCCAACGTCCTGACTTTC. Translating gives CASSFESGNSGANVLTF.